This T cell receptor beta chain was obtained from a study of OX40 agonist ivuxolimab in advanced cancers. Sequencing used immunoSEQ multiplex PCR; TCRdb keeps in-frame clones, though not all of them. The top ten clones hold about 30% of a sample with 35,000 to 40,000 clones, approximately 87% of them seen once. The CDR3 sequence is 14 residues long. Per germline, CDR1 ENHRY and CDR2 SYGVKD. V trimming: 2 bases; J trimming: 6 bases; junction bases outside the gene matches: 2. The receptor was isolated from an adult with an advanced solid tumor such as melanoma, head and neck, liver or kidney cancer. The sample consisted of CD4+ or CD8+ T cells sorted from blood, taken in a trial of the OX40 agonist ivuxolimab. This chain uses TRBV10-3 with TRBJ1-2; 11 bases match TRBD1. The CDR3 sequence: CAISEGQGAHGYTF. The CDR3 nucleotides are TGTGCCATCAGTGAGGGACAGGGGGCGCATGGCTACACCTTC.